Shown below are 22 T cell receptor beta chains from a single sample sequenced in a study of control samples from healthy donors and cancer patients. Measured with immunoSEQ multiplex PCR; TCRdb has only the in-frame clones, and not every one. The sample holds 70,000 or so clones, roughly 94% seen once. Sequencing was carried out using blood. Receptors originate from a woman in her forties in good health.

The chain links TRBV9 to TRBJ1-6; 10 nucleotides agree with TRBD1. This CDR3 region has 15 residues. With V trimmed by 3 bases and J by 9 bases, 6 bases remained unmatched. Germline V gene lookup returns CDR1 SGDLS and CDR2 YYNGEE. Written as DNA, the CDR3 is TGTGCCAGCAGCGAGACAGGGGGCAGGCTTTCACCCCTCCACTTT. Translation gives CASSETGGRLSPLHF.

The chain joins TRBV27 to TRBJ2-7; D unresolved. Germline V lookup: CDR1 MNHEY, CDR2 SMNVEV (reference sequence). This CDR3 contains 15 residues. V lost 1 base and J lost 7, with 17 bases in between. CDR3: CASSLFSFGSREQYF. The DNA for the CDR3 is TGTGCCAGCAGTTTATTTTCATTCGGAAGTAGGGAGCAGTACTTC.

The J gene is TRBJ1-5, the V gene TRBV19, with TRBD1 identical over 10 bases. Germline assignment: CDR1 LNHDA and CDR2 SQIVND (reference sequence). V lost 9 bases to trimming and J lost 9 bases; unmatched junction nucleotides: 11. The CDR3 covers 14 residues. The CDR3 loop is CARIPGTGDPPQHF. As DNA, the CDR3 is TGTGCCAGGATACCCGGGACAGGGGATCCGCCCCAGCATTTT.

The gene calls are TRBV3-1 (or the pseudogene TRBV3-2) and TRBJ1-6; TRBD1 matches at 10 bases. The CDR3 contains 16 residues. Germline V gene lookup returns CDR1 LGHDT and CDR2 YNNKEL (reference sequence). Trimming removed 2 bases from V and 7 bases from J; junction bases left unmatched: 5. This CDR3 is CASSQKPGQGNSPLHF. Here the CDR3 DNA reads TGTGCCAGCAGCCAAAAACCGGGACAGGGGAATTCACCCCTCCACTTT.

This chain joins TRBV7-2 and TRBJ1-2, with D perhaps TRBD1 (5 bases). Germline V gives CDR1 SGHTA, CDR2 FQGNSA. The CDR3 sequence is 14 residues long. Trimming took 5 bases from V and 4 from J, leaving 14 bases between them. The CDR3 nucleotides read TGTGCCAGCAGCCCACGGGACGTCAGCTATGGCTACACCTTC. Residues: CASSPRDVSYGYTF.

This chain links TRBV7-2 with TRBJ1-2; 10 nucleotides line up with TRBD1. Losses at the gene ends were 5 bases for V and 6 bases for J; bases not matched to a gene: 9. Germline values: CDR1 SGHTA, CDR2 FQGNSA. The CDR3 contains 15 residues. The CDR3 spells CASSTRQGAVNGYTF. In nucleotides, the CDR3 is TGTGCCAGCAGCACTCGACAGGGGGCGGTGAATGGCTACACCTTC. Using reference TRBV7-2 and TRBJ1-2 for the parts outside the CDR3, the full variable domain is GAGVSQSPSNKVTEKGKDVELRCDPISGHTALYWYRQSLGQGLEFLIYFQGNSAPDKSGLPSDRFSAERTGGSVSTLTIQRTQQEDSAVYLCASSTRQGAVNGYTFGSGTRLTVV.

A remark on this clone: The same CDR3 is also encoded by other DNA sequences in this sample. The chain links TRBV7-2 to TRBJ2-1, with a possible D match to TRBD2 (6 bases). Germline-derived CDR1 and CDR2 are SGHTA and FQGNSA. The CDR3 spans 18 residues. Trimming removed 1 base at V and 0 bases at J, with 16 bases between. The CDR3 protein is CASSLGASVRPSYNEQFF. CDR3 nucleotide sequence: TGTGCCAGCAGCTTAGGGGCTAGCGTTAGACCCTCCTACAATGAGCAGTTCTTC.

J is TRBJ1-1 and V is TRBV7-9, with 7 positions matching TRBD1. Germline CDR1 SEHNR, CDR2 FQNEAQ (reference sequence). The CDR3 sequence is 15 residues long. The ends lost 5 bases at V and 3 bases at J; junction bases unmatched: 9. The CDR3 DNA is TGTGCCAGCAGCCTGGAGTCCGGGACAGACACTGAAGCTTTCTTT. This codes for CASSLESGTDTEAFF.

This chain's CDR3 is CASSQDRDWLFF. CDR3 nucleotide sequence: TGTGCCAGCAGCCAAGATCGCGATTGGCTGTTTTTT. The gene calls are TRBV3-1 (or the pseudogene TRBV3-2) and TRBJ2-2, with D unclear. Germline V lookup: CDR1 LGHDT, CDR2 YNNKEL (reference sequence). V lost 0 bases and J lost 13, with 9 bases in between. This CDR3 is 12 amino acids long.

This rearrangement joins TRBV4-1 to TRBJ1-1; no firm D call. This CDR3 comprises 13 residues. The V and J ends lost 0 bases and 3 bases respectively, with 5 bases between them. Germline CDR1 is MGHRA and CDR2 is YSYEKL. CDR3 protein: CASSQDMDTEAFF. In DNA, the CDR3 is TGCGCCAGCAGCCAAGACATGGACACTGAAGCTTTCTTT.

V gene TRBV3-1 (or the pseudogene TRBV3-2) combines with J gene TRBJ1-2; 8 nucleotides agree with TRBD1. Per the germline V gene, CDR1 is LGHDT and CDR2 is YNNKEL (reference sequence). The trim removed 1 base at V and 5 bases at J, leaving 3 bases unmatched. The CDR3 is 14 amino acids. The CDR3 region is CASSQGTGYYGYTF. Written as DNA, the CDR3 is TGTGCCAGCAGCCAAGGGACAGGGTATTATGGCTACACCTTC.

The chain recombines TRBV27 with TRBJ1-2; 7 nucleotides align to TRBD1. CDR1 MNHEY and CDR2 SMNVEV come from the germline V gene (reference sequence). V was clipped by 3 bases and J by 8 bases; unmatched bases: 6. CDR3 size: 13 residues. For the CDR3, the DNA is TGTGCCAGCAGTTTCGAGGGGGCGCCGGGCTACACCTTC. This translates into CASSFEGAPGYTF.

The CDR3 loop is CSASEETQYF. For the CDR3, the DNA is TGCAGTGCTAGCGAAGAGACCCAGTACTTC. The J gene is TRBJ2-5, the V gene TRBV20-1; D is unclear. Per the germline V gene, CDR1 is DFQATT and CDR2 is SNEGSKA (reference sequence). The CDR3 is made up of 10 amino acids. V was cut by 3 bases and J by 3 bases, with 2 bases left in between.

The gene calls are TRBV28 and TRBJ1-2, with D hard to call. This CDR3 is built from 11 residues. With 11 bases removed from V and 3 bases from J, the gap between germline ends came to 10 bases. Germline V CDR1 and CDR2: MDHEN, SYDVKM. CDR3 bases: TGTGCCGCTCGGGTTCACTATGGCTACACCTTC. It codes for CAARVHYGYTF.

The gene calls are TRBV5-4 and TRBJ1-6; TRBD1 might be the D (5 bases). The germline CDR1 and CDR2 sequences are SGHNT and YYREEE (reference sequence). Trimming cost V 0 bases and J 0 bases, with 13 bases left between them. CDR3 length equals 18 residues. The CDR3 DNA is TGTGCCAGCAGCTTGGACCCAGGGATTAGCTCCTATAATTCACCCCTCCACTTT. Its protein is CASSLDPGISSYNSPLHF.

This clone was counted once. V is TRBV7-2 and J is TRBJ2-3, with D possibly matching TRBD2 (6 bases). Germline assignment: CDR1 SGHTA and CDR2 FQGNSA. The CDR3 is 14 amino acids. Trimming removed 6 bases from V and 1 base from J, with 11 bases in between. The CDR3 DNA reads TGTGCCAGCAGTACCGGAGGGGGCACAGATACGCAGTATTTT. This encodes CASSTGGGTDTQYF.

This chain links TRBV18 with TRBJ1-1; D not resolved. Germline V gene lookup returns CDR1 KGHSH and CDR2 LQKENI. The CDR3 totals 13 residues. V shed 5 bases and J shed 4 bases, with 11 bases lying between them. The CDR3 DNA is TGTGCCAGCTCAGCCGGACGTGCCACTGAAGCTTTCTTT. This translates into CASSAGRATEAFF.

The chain combines TRBV5-1 with TRBJ1-4, with 7 positions matching TRBD1. This CDR3 has 17 residues. Germline V gene sequence: CDR1 SGHRS, CDR2 YFSETQ. J was trimmed by 8 bases and V by 4 bases; bases with no gene match: 17. In nucleotides, the CDR3 is TGCGCCAGCAGCGAAACCGCGGGGACAGCCGAGGGGGAAAAACTGTTTTTT. Protein sequence: CASSETAGTAEGEKLFF.

V and J are TRBV27 and TRBJ1-6; 7 nucleotides align to TRBD1. The CDR3 has 14 amino acids. The germline CDR1 and CDR2 sequences are MNHEY and SMNVEV (reference sequence). V lost 6 bases and J lost 10; bases outside the gene matches: 9. CDR3 DNA sequence: TGTGCCAGCAGGAACCCGACAGGGTGGTCACCCCTCCACTTT. Translation: CASRNPTGWSPLHF.

The chain has TRBV7-2 and TRBJ1-2, with 12 bases fitting TRBD1. The CDR3 is made up of 17 amino acids. Germline V lookup: CDR1 SGHTA, CDR2 FQGNSA. V was pared by 5 bases and J by 8 bases, with 15 bases of the junction left unmatched. This CDR3 is CASSHPGDRGRDRGYTF. The CDR3 DNA follows: TGTGCCAGCAGCCATCCCGGGGACAGGGGGCGGGATCGAGGCTACACCTTC.

This clone was recorded only once. The rearrangement links TRBV13 to TRBJ2-3; no reliable D call. Trimming took off 1 base at V and 2 bases at J, with 10 bases between the two ends. Germline CDR1 reads PRHDT; CDR2 reads FYEKMQ (reference sequence). The CDR3 contains 15 residues. The CDR3 DNA is TGTGCCAGCAGCTTAGTGGTTACTAACACAGATACGCAGTATTTT. Its protein is CASSLVVTNTDTQYF.

The CDR3 is CASRVLGSSGGSHEQYF. In DNA, the CDR3 is TGTGCCAGCAGAGTACTAGGGTCTAGCGGGGGGTCCCACGAGCAGTACTTC. This chain joins TRBV28 and TRBJ2-7; TRBD2 agrees at 11 bases. V was clipped by 6 bases and J by 5 bases; unmatched bases: 15. The CDR3 is 17 amino acids. From germline, CDR1 is MDHEN and CDR2 SYDVKM. The entire variable domain, with the rest obtained from reference TRBV28 and TRBJ2-7, is as follows: DVKVTQSSRYLVKRTGEKVFLECVQDMDHENMFWYRQDPGLGLRLIYFSYDVKMKEKGDIPEGYSVSREKKERFSLILESASTNQTSMYLCASRVLGSSGGSHEQYFGPGTRLTVT.